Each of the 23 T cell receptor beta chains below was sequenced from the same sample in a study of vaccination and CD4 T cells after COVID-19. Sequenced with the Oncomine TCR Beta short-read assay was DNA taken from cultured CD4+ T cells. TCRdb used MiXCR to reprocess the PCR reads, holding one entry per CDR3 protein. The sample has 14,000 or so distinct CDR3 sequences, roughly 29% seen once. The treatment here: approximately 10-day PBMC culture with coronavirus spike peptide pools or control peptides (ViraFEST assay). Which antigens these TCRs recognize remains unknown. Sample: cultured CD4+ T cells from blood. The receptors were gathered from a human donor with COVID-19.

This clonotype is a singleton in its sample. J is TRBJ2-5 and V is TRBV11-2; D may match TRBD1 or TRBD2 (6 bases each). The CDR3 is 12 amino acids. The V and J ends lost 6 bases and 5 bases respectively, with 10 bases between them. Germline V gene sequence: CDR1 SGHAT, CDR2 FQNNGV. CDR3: CASSQGGETQYF. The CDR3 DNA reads TGTGCCAGCAGTCAAGGGGGGGAGACCCAGTACTTC.

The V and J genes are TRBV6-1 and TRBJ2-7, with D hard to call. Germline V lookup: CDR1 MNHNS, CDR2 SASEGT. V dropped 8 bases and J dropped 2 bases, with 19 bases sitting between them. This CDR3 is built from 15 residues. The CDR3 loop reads CASRKRTVAAYEQYF. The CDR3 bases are TGTGCCAGCCGAAAACGGACGGTTGCAGCCTACGAGCAGTACTTC.

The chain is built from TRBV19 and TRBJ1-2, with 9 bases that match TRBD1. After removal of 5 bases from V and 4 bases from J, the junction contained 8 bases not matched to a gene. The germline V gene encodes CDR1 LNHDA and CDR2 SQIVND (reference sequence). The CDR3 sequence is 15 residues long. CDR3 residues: CASSPRTGVGYGYTF. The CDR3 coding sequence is TGTGCCAGTAGTCCAAGGACAGGGGTCGGCTATGGCTACACCTTC.

The CDR3 DNA reads TGTGCCACCAGTGATTCAAGACTAGCGGGGTTCCCAGATACGCAGTATTTT. Translated: CATSDSRLAGFPDTQYF. The chain is built from TRBV24-1 and TRBJ2-3, with 11 bases that match TRBD2. J was trimmed by 4 bases and V by 2 bases; bases with no gene match: 7. CDR1 and CDR2 from the germline V gene are KGHDR and SFDVKD. This CDR3 spans 17 amino acids.

CDR3 protein: CASSTRLAGGTDTQYF. CDR3 sequence (DNA): TGTGCCAGCAGCACCCGACTAGCGGGGGGCACAGATACGCAGTATTTT. The chain combines TRBV11-2 with TRBJ2-3; TRBD2 aligns across 12 bases. V lost 5 bases, J lost 1 base, and 4 bases stayed unmatched. This CDR3 region has 16 residues. Germline V gives CDR1 SGHAT, CDR2 FQNNGV.

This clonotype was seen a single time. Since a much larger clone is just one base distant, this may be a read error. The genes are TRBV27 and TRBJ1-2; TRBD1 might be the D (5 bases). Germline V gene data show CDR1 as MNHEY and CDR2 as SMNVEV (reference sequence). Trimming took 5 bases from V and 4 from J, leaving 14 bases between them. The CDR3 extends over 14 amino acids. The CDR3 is CASSHGGSGYGYTF. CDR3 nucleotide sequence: TGTGCCAGCAGTCACGGGGGATCGGGCTATGGCTACACCTTC.

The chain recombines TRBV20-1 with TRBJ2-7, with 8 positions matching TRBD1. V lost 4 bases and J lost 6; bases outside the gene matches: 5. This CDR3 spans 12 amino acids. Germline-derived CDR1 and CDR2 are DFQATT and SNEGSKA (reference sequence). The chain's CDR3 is CSANGQGSEQYF. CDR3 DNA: TGCAGTGCTAACGGACAGGGCAGCGAGCAGTACTTC.

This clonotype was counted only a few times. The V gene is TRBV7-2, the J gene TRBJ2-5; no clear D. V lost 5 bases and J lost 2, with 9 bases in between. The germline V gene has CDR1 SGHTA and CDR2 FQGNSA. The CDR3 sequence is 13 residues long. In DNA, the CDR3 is TGTGCCAGCAGCGGAACACATCAAGAGACCCAGTACTTC. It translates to CASSGTHQETQYF.

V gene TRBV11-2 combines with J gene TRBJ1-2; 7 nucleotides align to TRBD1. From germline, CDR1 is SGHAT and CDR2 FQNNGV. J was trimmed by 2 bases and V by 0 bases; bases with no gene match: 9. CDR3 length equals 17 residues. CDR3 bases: TGTGCCAGCAGCTTAGATTCGGGGACAGCCCAGAACTATGGCTACACCTTC. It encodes CASSLDSGTAQNYGYTF.

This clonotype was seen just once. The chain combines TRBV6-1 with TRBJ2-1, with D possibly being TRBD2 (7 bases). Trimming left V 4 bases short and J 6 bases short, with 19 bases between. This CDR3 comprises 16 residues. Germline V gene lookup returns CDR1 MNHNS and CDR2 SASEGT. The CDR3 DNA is TGTGCCAGCAGTGGGGAGGGGCAGGGGAGGTCCAATGAGCAGTTCTTC. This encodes CASSGEGQGRSNEQFF.

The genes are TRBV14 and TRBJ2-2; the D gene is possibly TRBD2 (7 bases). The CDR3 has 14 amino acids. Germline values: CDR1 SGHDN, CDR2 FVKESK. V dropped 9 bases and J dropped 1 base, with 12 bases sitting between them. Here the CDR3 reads CASSRGLNTGELFF. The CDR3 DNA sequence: TGTGCCAGTTCGCGGGGGCTGAACACCGGGGAGCTGTTTTTT.

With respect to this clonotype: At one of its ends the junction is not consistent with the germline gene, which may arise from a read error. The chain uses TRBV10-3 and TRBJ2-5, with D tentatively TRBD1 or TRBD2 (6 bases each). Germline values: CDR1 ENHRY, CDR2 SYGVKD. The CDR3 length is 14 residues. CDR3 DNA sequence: TGTACCATCTCCGCGGAGGGGGGCGCGAAGACCCAGTACTTC. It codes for CTISAEGGAKTQYF.

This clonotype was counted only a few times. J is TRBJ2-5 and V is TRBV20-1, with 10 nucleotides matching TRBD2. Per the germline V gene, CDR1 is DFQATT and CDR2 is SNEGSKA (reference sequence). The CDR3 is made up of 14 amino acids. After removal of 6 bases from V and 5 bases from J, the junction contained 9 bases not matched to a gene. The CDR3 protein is CSAGSSGGLETQYF. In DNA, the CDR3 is TGCAGTGCCGGATCTAGCGGGGGCCTGGAGACCCAGTACTTC.

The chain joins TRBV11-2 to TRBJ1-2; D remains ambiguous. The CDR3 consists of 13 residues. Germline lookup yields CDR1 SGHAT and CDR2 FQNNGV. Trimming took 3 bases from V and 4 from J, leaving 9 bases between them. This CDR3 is CASSFTASYGYTF. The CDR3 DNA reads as TGTGCCAGCAGCTTTACGGCTTCCTATGGCTACACCTTC. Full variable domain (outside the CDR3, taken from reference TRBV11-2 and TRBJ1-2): EAGVAQSPRYKIIEKRQSVAFWCNPISGHATLYWYQQILGQGPKLLIQFQNNGVVDDSQLPKDRFSAERLKGVDSTLKIQPAKLEDSAVYLCASSFTASYGYTFGSGTRLTVV.

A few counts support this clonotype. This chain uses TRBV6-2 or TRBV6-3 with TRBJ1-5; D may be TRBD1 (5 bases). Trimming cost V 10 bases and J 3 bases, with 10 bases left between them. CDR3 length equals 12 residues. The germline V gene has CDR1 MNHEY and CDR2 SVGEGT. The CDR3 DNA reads TGTGCCACCAGGGAAAACAATCAGCCCCAGCATTTT. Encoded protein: CATRENNQPQHF.

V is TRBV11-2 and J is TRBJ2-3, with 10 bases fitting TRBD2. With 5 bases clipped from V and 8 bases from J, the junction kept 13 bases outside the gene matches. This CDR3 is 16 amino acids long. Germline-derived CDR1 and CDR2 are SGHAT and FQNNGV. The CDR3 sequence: CASSRSGAGGRGTQYF. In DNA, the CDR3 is TGTGCCAGCAGCCGTTCCGGAGCGGGGGGGCGTGGTACGCAGTATTTT.

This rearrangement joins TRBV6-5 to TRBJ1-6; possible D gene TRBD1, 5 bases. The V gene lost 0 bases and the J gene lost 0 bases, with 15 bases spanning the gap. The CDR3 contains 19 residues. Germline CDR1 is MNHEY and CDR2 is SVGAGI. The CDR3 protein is CASSYSRDGSSSYNSPLHF. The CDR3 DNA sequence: TGTGCCAGCAGTTACTCTAGGGACGGATCGAGCTCCTATAATTCACCCCTCCACTTT.

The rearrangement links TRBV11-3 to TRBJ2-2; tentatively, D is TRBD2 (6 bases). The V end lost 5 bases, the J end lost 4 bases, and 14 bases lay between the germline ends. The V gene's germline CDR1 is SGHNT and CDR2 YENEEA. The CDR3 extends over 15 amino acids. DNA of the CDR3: TGTGCCAGCAGCCCGAGATCCGGGGGCACCGGGGAGCTGTTTTTT. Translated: CASSPRSGGTGELFF. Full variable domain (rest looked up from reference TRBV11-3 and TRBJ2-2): EAGVVQSPRYKIIEKKQPVAFWCNPISGHNTLYWYLQNLGQGPELLIRYENEEAVDDSQLPKDRFSAERLKGVDSTLKIQPAELGDSAVYLCASSPRSGGTGELFFGEGSRLTVL.

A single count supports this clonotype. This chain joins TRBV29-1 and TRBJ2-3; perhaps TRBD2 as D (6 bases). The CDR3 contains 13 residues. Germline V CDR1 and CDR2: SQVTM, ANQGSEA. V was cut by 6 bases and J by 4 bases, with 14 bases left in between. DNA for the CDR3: TGCAGCGTGCAGGCAGGGACTTCAGATACGCAGTATTTT. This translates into CSVQAGTSDTQYF.

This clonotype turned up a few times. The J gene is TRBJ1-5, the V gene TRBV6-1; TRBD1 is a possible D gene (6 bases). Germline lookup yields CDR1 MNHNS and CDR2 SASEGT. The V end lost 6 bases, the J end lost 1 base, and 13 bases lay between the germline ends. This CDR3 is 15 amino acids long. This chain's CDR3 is CASSQGTPSNQPQHF. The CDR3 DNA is TGTGCCAGCAGCCAGGGGACCCCGAGCAATCAGCCCCAGCATTTT.

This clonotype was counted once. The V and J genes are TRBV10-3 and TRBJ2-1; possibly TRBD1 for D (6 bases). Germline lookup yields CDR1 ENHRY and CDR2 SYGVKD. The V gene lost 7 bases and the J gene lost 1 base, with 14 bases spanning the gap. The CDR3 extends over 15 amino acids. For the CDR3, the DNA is TGTGCCATCAAACCCACTAGGGGGTCCTACAATGAGCAGTTCTTC. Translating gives CAIKPTRGSYNEQFF.

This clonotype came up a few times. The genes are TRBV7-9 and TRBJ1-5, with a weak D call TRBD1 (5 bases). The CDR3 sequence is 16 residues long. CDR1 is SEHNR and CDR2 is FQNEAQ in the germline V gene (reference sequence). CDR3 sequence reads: CPVRSWGTVFDQPQHF. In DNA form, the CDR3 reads TGTCCCGTCCGAAGCTGGGGGACCGTTTTCGATCAGCCCCAGCATTTT.

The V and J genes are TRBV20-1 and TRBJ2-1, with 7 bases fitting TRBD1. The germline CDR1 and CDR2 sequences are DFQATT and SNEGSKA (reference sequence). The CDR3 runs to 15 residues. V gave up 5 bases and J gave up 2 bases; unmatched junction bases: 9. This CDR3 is CSAVGGQGTYNEQFF. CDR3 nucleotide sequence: TGCAGTGCTGTAGGGGGCCAGGGAACCTACAATGAGCAGTTCTTC.